This T cell receptor beta chain was profiled in a study of technical replicates of blood from several donors. With V trimmed by 3 bases and J by 11 bases, 14 bases remained unmatched. Germline assignment: CDR1 LNHNV and CDR2 YYDKDF (reference sequence). This CDR3 region has 16 residues. Generated by immunoSEQ multiplex PCR, the TCRdb table keeps only in-frame clones and is missing some. The table has over 90,000 clones, about 96% seen once; the top ten hold less than 0.45%. Sequencing was carried out using T cells isolated from PBMCs. The receptor comes from a human donor in good health. This chain uses TRBV15 with TRBJ2-3; 10 nucleotides agree with TRBD2. CDR3 loop: CATSSSFSGRGSLQYF. The CDR3 DNA is TGTGCCACCAGCAGCTCCTTCAGCGGGAGGGGGAGCTTGCAGTATTTT.